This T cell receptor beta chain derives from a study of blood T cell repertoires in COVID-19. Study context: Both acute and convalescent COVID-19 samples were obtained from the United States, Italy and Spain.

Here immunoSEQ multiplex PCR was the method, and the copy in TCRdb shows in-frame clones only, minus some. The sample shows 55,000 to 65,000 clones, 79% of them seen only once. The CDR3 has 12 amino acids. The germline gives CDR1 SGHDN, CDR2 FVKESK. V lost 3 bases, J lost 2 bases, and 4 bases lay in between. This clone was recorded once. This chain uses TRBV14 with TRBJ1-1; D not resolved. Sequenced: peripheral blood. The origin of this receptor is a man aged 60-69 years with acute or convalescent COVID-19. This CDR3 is CASSHRNTEAFF. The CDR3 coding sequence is TGTGCCAGCAGCCACAGAAACACTGAAGCTTTCTTT.